The clone carrying this T cell receptor (beta chain) was recorded at least ten times. The sample is drawn from a study of T cells after yellow fever vaccination. CDR3 length equals 15 residues. From germline, CDR1 is LNHNV and CDR2 YYDKDF (reference sequence). Trimming shortened V by 1 base and J by 3 bases, and 13 bases separated the two germline ends. Using its own MiXCR run on the 5' RACE reads, TCRdb lists one record per CDR3 protein. The data hold about 300,000 distinct CDR3 sequences, with around 6.8% observed a single time. The source is a young man who received the YFV17D yellow fever vaccine. This chain links TRBV15 with TRBJ2-7; D possibly corresponds to TRBD2 (6 bases). Specimen: PBMCs, collected about 49 days after the first yellow fever vaccination. The CDR3 loop reads CATSRAQGGGYEQYF. CDR3 in DNA: TGTGCCACCAGCAGAGCGCAGGGAGGAGGCTACGAGCAGTACTTC.